The 26 T cell receptor beta chains in this list originate from one sample, sequenced in a study of T cell responses to AZD1222 COVID-19 vaccine. Repertoires were generated with immunoSEQ multiplex PCR, while TCRdb's copy carries only in-frame clones and drops some. The sample yields approximately 160,000 clones, about nine tenths seen once. This specimen was peripheral blood, taken on day 0 of AZD1222 vaccination. All receptors derive from an adult in good health.

The J gene is TRBJ1-6, the V gene TRBV4-1, with 8 bases aligning to TRBD1. This CDR3 region has 16 residues. Unmatched junction bases numbered 11, after V lost 3 bases and J lost 10 bases. The germline V gene encodes CDR1 MGHRA and CDR2 YSYEKL. CDR3 coding DNA: TGCGCCAGCAGCCAGGGGGCCAGGGGGCTTTTATCACCCCTCCACTTT. Translating it yields CASSQGARGLLSPLHF.

The sample holds a few counts of this clone. This sequence joins TRBV6-2 or TRBV6-3 and TRBJ1-6; D might be TRBD1 (5 bases). The V gene's germline CDR1 is MNHEY and CDR2 SVGEGT. This CDR3 has 14 residues. The V gene lost 5 bases and the J gene lost 1 base, with 6 bases spanning the gap. The CDR3 loop is CASSTGSYNSPLHF. CDR3 DNA: TGTGCCAGCAGTACAGGATCCTATAATTCACCCCTCCACTTT.

The rearrangement uses TRBV28 and TRBJ2-2; 11 bases are shared with TRBD2. CDR1 is MDHEN and CDR2 is SYDVKM in the germline V gene. Trimming cost V 7 bases and J 4 bases; bases outside gene matches: 5. CDR3 size: 15 residues. The CDR3 DNA reads as TGTGCCAGCAATGGACTAGCGGGCGCCACCGGGGAGCTGTTTTTT. It encodes CASNGLAGATGELFF.

The V call is TRBV11-3, the J call TRBJ1-2; D is perhaps TRBD1 (6 bases). V dropped 2 bases and J dropped 2 bases, with 12 bases sitting between them. CDR1 is SGHNT, CDR2 YENEEA, per germline. This CDR3 has 15 amino acids. The CDR3 region has the DNA TGTGCCAGCAGCTTACGTGGACAGTTGAACTATGGCTACACCTTC. This gives the protein CASSLRGQLNYGYTF.

This rearrangement joins TRBV7-6 to TRBJ2-3; TRBD2 might be the D (6 bases). V was shortened by 1 base and J by 0 bases, with 11 bases between the two germline ends. Per the germline V gene, CDR1 is SGHVS and CDR2 is FNYEAQ. The CDR3 loop spans 16 amino acids. In DNA form, the CDR3 reads TGTGCCAGCAGCTTAGGGGCGGGGACCAGCACAGATACGCAGTATTTT. It encodes CASSLGAGTSTDTQYF. The variable domain in full, with the rest retrieved from reference TRBV7-6 and TRBJ2-3, is GAGVSQSPRYKVTKRGQDVALRCDPISGHVSLYWYRQALGQGPEFLTYFNYEAQQDKSGLPNDRFSAERPEGSISTLTIQRTEQRDSAMYRCASSLGAGTSTDTQYFGPGTRLTVL.

The chain recombines TRBV18 with TRBJ1-4; 7 positions agree with TRBD1. CDR1 and CDR2 from the germline V gene are KGHSH and LQKENI. V lost 6 bases and J lost 8; bases outside the gene matches: 9. The CDR3 contains 14 residues. The CDR3 coding sequence is TGTGCCAGCTCGGCCGACAGGGTCGGAGAAAAACTGTTTTTT. It yields the protein CASSADRVGEKLFF.

The V call is TRBV6-5, the J call TRBJ2-7; 9 bases line up with TRBD1. Germline assignment: CDR1 MNHEY and CDR2 SVGAGI. V was clipped by 6 bases and J by 4 bases; unmatched bases: 7. This CDR3 comprises 14 residues. The CDR3: CASRTGGVLYEQYF. The CDR3 DNA is TGTGCCAGCAGAACAGGGGGCGTATTGTACGAGCAGTACTTC.

The chain couples TRBV7-2 to TRBJ2-1; D not certain. V gave up 1 base and J gave up 1 base, with 8 bases separating them. The CDR3 sequence is 15 residues long. Germline CDR1 SGHTA, CDR2 FQGNSA. CDR3 DNA sequence: TGTGCCAGCAGCTTAGGGTCGCAATCCTACAATGAGCAGTTCTTC. Translated, it gives CASSLGSQSYNEQFF.

The genes are TRBV28 and TRBJ1-5, with 10 bases that match TRBD1. The CDR3 consists of 16 residues. The germline gives CDR1 MDHEN, CDR2 SYDVKM. The J segment lost 6 bases and the V segment lost 1 base, leaving 6 bases of the junction unmatched. The CDR3 DNA is TGTGCCAGCAGTTTATTAGGGACAGGGGTGAGTCAGCCCCAGCATTTT. Translating gives CASSLLGTGVSQPQHF.

The table lists this clone with a few counts. The rearrangement links TRBV29-1 to TRBJ1-1, with no clear D. Germline loops: CDR1 SQVTM, CDR2 ANQGSEA. V lost 3 bases, J lost 4 bases, and 12 bases lay in between. This CDR3 contains 13 residues. CDR3 protein: CSVDDFKGTEAFF. The CDR3 coding sequence is TGCAGCGTTGACGACTTCAAAGGCACTGAAGCTTTCTTT.

The rearrangement joins TRBV30 to TRBJ1-5; weak D call: TRBD1 (5 bases). Germline values: CDR1 GTSNPN, CDR2 SVGIG (reference sequence). The CDR3 has 14 amino acids. Trimming removed 2 bases from V and 9 bases from J, with 17 bases in between. CDR3 sequence: CAWSRRGLAGPQHF. CDR3 coding DNA: TGTGCCTGGAGTAGGAGGGGTTTAGCGGGGCCCCAGCATTTT.

This chain links TRBV5-6 with TRBJ2-5; D might be TRBD1 (5 bases). Germline V CDR1 and CDR2: SGHDT, YYEEEE. The CDR3 extends over 14 amino acids. Deletions cut 1 base from V and 4 bases from J, with 11 bases between. Written as DNA, the CDR3 is TGTGCCAGCAGCTTGCCTAACCAGGGAGAGACCCAGTACTTC. Protein sequence: CASSLPNQGETQYF.

This clone occurred once. The CDR3 coding sequence is TGTGCCAGCAGTTCGTGGGGACAGCAAGAGACCCAGTACTTC. Translation: CASSSWGQQETQYF. This chain joins TRBV11-2 and TRBJ2-5; TRBD1 aligns across 7 bases. The J segment lost 2 bases and the V segment lost 6 bases, leaving 6 bases of the junction unmatched. The CDR3 loop spans 14 amino acids. The germline gives CDR1 SGHAT, CDR2 FQNNGV. Full variable domain (rest looked up from reference TRBV11-2 and TRBJ2-5): EAGVAQSPRYKIIEKRQSVAFWCNPISGHATLYWYQQILGQGPKLLIQFQNNGVVDDSQLPKDRFSAERLKGVDSTLKIQPAKLEDSAVYLCASSSWGQQETQYFGPGTRLLVL.

The V call is TRBV4-1, the J call TRBJ2-4; 7 bases fit TRBD1. This CDR3 comprises 16 residues. J lost 0 bases, V lost 3 bases, and 5 bases had no gene match. CDR1 and CDR2 (germline): MGHRA, YSYEKL. CDR3 in amino acids: CASSQDRSLAKNIQYF. In DNA form, the CDR3 reads TGCGCCAGCAGCCAGGACAGGAGTTTAGCCAAAAACATTCAGTACTTC.

This chain connects TRBV4-2 to TRBJ2-7; D perhaps matches TRBD2 (6 bases). V gave up 1 base and J gave up 0 bases, with 10 bases separating them. The CDR3 spans 15 residues. CDR1 is LGHNA, CDR2 YNFKEQ, per germline. The CDR3 coding sequence is TGTGCCAGCAGCCAAGGCGGGACCCCCTCCTACGAGCAGTACTTC. Translation gives CASSQGGTPSYEQYF.

The rearrangement uses TRBV4-1 and TRBJ1-2, with D maybe TRBD1 (5 bases). Trimming cost V 3 bases and J 1 base, with 6 bases left between them. The CDR3 covers 13 residues. Germline CDR1 and CDR2: MGHRA and YSYEKL. The CDR3: CASSQTVNYGYTF. DNA of the CDR3: TGCGCCAGCAGCCAGACAGTTAACTATGGCTACACCTTC.

The V gene is TRBV19, the J gene TRBJ1-1; 7 bases fit TRBD1. Trimming cost V 6 bases and J 1 base; bases outside gene matches: 8. The CDR3 extends over 15 amino acids. Germline CDR1 is LNHDA and CDR2 is SQIVND (reference sequence). CDR3 loop: CASRLGGRANTEAFF. The CDR3 DNA follows: TGTGCCAGTAGGCTAGGGGGCAGGGCGAACACTGAAGCTTTCTTT.

This clone has just a few counts. The J gene is TRBJ1-4, the V gene TRBV18, with a possible D match to TRBD1 (5 bases). The V and J ends lost 6 bases and 3 bases respectively, with 17 bases between them. This CDR3 is 16 amino acids long. Germline V gene sequence: CDR1 KGHSH, CDR2 LQKENI. The CDR3 here is CASSPDFGTPNEKLFF. For the CDR3, the DNA is TGTGCCAGCTCTCCTGACTTCGGGACGCCTAATGAAAAACTGTTTTTT. The full variable domain, its missing parts supplied by reference TRBV18 and TRBJ1-4, is NAGVMQNPRHLVRRRGQEARLRCSPMKGHSHVYWYRQLPEEGLKFMVYLQKENIIDESGMPKERFSAEFPKEGPSILRIQQVVRGDSAAYFCASSPDFGTPNEKLFFGSGTQLSVL.

The chain joins TRBV6-5 to TRBJ1-1; 7 bases map to TRBD1. Unmatched junction bases numbered 4, after V lost 5 bases and J lost 1 base. The V gene's germline CDR1 is MNHEY and CDR2 SVGAGI. This CDR3 contains 14 residues. Here the CDR3 reads CASSPWTGNTEAFF. The CDR3 DNA sequence: TGTGCCAGCAGTCCTTGGACAGGGAACACTGAAGCTTTCTTT.

The chain employs TRBV30 and TRBJ1-2; D is possibly TRBD1 (6 bases). V was clipped by 2 bases and J by 5 bases, with 9 bases between them. The CDR3 totals 12 residues. Germline assignment: CDR1 GTSNPN and CDR2 SVGIG (reference sequence). As DNA, the CDR3 is TGTGCCTGGAGTCTGGGACATTATGGCTACACCTTC. It translates to CAWSLGHYGYTF.

The gene calls are TRBV20-1 and TRBJ1-6; 7 bases line up with TRBD1. J lost 0 bases, V lost 6 bases, and 5 bases had no gene match. Germline V gene data show CDR1 as DFQATT and CDR2 as SNEGSKA (reference sequence). The CDR3 is made up of 15 amino acids. The CDR3 is CSASRDSSYNSPLHF. CDR3 nucleotides: TGCAGTGCGAGTAGGGACAGCTCCTATAATTCACCCCTCCACTTT.

This clone has just one count. V gene TRBV9 combines with J gene TRBJ2-3; TRBD2 aligns across 7 bases. CDR3 length: 15 residues. Trimming removed 0 bases from V and 0 bases from J; junction bases left unmatched: 1. Germline values: CDR1 SGDLS, CDR2 YYNGEE. DNA of the CDR3: TGTGCCAGCAGCGTAGGAGCGGGGAGCACAGATACGCAGTATTTT. This translates into CASSVGAGSTDTQYF. The complete variable domain, with remaining parts taken from reference TRBV9 and TRBJ2-3, reads DSGVTQTPKHLITATGQRVTLRCSPRSGDLSVYWYQQSLDQGLQFLIQYYNGEERAKGNILERFSAQQFPDLHSELNLSSLELGDSALYFCASSVGAGSTDTQYFGPGTRLTVL.

V gene TRBV4-2 combines with J gene TRBJ1-3, with a possible D match to TRBD1 (6 bases). This CDR3 contains 15 residues. Trimming cost V 3 bases and J 4 bases, with 13 bases left between them. Per germline, CDR1 LGHNA and CDR2 YNFKEQ. The CDR3 protein is CASSQTQGVGNTIYF. DNA for the CDR3: TGTGCCAGCAGCCAGACACAGGGAGTAGGAAACACCATATATTTT.

The chain couples TRBV11-3 to TRBJ2-4; 10 bases are a match to TRBD1. This CDR3 comprises 16 residues. V shed 5 bases and J 1 base; nucleotides not matched to a gene: 5. Germline CDR1 SGHNT, CDR2 YENEEA. The CDR3 DNA reads as TGTGCCAGCAGCCGGGGGACAGGGGCTGCCAAAAACATTCAGTACTTC. Amino acid sequence: CASSRGTGAAKNIQYF. Full variable domain (outside the CDR3, taken from reference TRBV11-3 and TRBJ2-4): EAGVVQSPRYKIIEKKQPVAFWCNPISGHNTLYWYLQNLGQGPELLIRYENEEAVDDSQLPKDRFSAERLKGVDSTLKIQPAELGDSAVYLCASSRGTGAAKNIQYFGAGTRLSVL.

J is TRBJ1-2 and V is TRBV30, with D possibly being TRBD1 (6 bases). The V gene's germline CDR1 is GTSNPN and CDR2 SVGIG (reference sequence). The CDR3 is 15 residues long. Trimming took off 2 bases at V and 4 bases at J, with 17 bases between the two ends. This CDR3 is CAWSTGGGTGYGYTF. DNA for the CDR3: TGTGCCTGGAGTACGGGGGGGGGCACGGGCTATGGCTACACCTTC. The whole variable domain, remainder taken from reference TRBV30 and TRBJ1-2, is SQTIHQWPATLVQPVGSPLSLECTVEGTSNPNLYWYRQAAGRGLQLLFYSVGIGQISSEVPQNLSASRPQDRQFILSSKKLLLSDSGFYLCAWSTGGGTGYGYTFGSGTRLTVV.

V is TRBV12-5 and J is TRBJ1-2, with D possibly being TRBD1 (6 bases). There are 16 residues in the CDR3. Germline V gene sequence: CDR1 LGHNT, CDR2 FRNRAP. Trimming left V 6 bases short and J 0 bases short, with 17 bases between. The CDR3 loop reads CASGGGGHSANYGYTF. For the CDR3, the DNA is TGTGCTAGTGGCGGGGGGGGCCACTCAGCTAACTATGGCTACACCTTC.